Listed below are T cell receptor beta chains from one sample, sequenced in a study of ipilimumab plus nivolumab after autologous stem cell transplantation. Produced via immunoSEQ multiplex PCR; TCRdb's table is partial and in-frame only. The table records about 40,000 clones, around 93% of them present only once. The source was PBMCs, collected in a trial of ipilimumab plus nivolumab as post-transplant consolidation. The source of these receptors is a male donor with multiple myeloma. Both conserved end residues are part of each CDR3. The size field is filled for only some rows; it gives once, few, many or a size class.

CDR3aa | abundance | v_gene
CSARGSGTQETQYF | NA | TRBV29-1
CASSEGGALLYEQYF | NA | TRBV21-1
CASSLDLGETQYF | once | TRBV7-3
CASSVAGNTEAFF | NA | TRBV9
CAWSRGTITYEQYF | NA | TRBV30
CASSHKKGGDRTEAFF | NA | TRBV4-1
CASSPPGRSSYEQYF | NA | TRBV23-1
CATQTGGAGTGELFF | NA | TRBV15
CSVGGPGQGYGYTF | NA | TRBV29-1
CASSPSTGPTEAFF | NA | TRBV18
CSVATSGTQETQYF | NA | TRBV29-1
CASSLRLAGDPYEQYF | NA | TRBV5-8
CASSLAGRLPRTDTQYF | NA | TRBV7-2
CASSPLTSAVQFF | NA | TRBV11-2
CASSLAGNYGYTF | medium-sized | TRBV7-6
CASSTRRAGRVGGYTF | NA | TRBV7-9
CASSPALSTGMNTEAFF | NA | TRBV4-3
CASSLFPGGGEKLFF | NA | TRBV7-2
CASSFYEQYF | once | TRBV11-3
CASSLVPNQPQHF | NA | TRBV7-2
CASSLTRVRGDEQFF | once | TRBV7-3
CASSGTGGTGNSPLHF | NA | TRBV9
CSARDSYEQYF | medium-sized | TRBV20-1
CASSSVLAGGREQFF | few | TRBV7-6
CASSVDGYGYTF | NA | TRBV9
CASSPSGTEETQYF | NA | TRBV7-2
CASSPGRITGELFF | NA | TRBV6-5
CASSPGAGGSYEQYF | few | TRBV18
CASRSTGTGLYEQYF | NA | TRBV28
CASSRHGGLAGTGELFF | NA | TRBV14
CASSDRGRLTGELFF | NA | TRBV25-1
CASRPLQASTDTQYF | NA | TRBV6-5
CASSLKEGQRREQFF | NA | TRBV7-3
CASSLEVLAGGSYTQYF | NA | TRBV5-1
CASTSGRVNSPLHF | few | TRBV2
CASLGGADTQYF | NA | TRBV6-5
CASSQLAGNTDTQYF | NA | TRBV19
CASSYRLAVPATHTQYF | NA | TRBV5-4
CASSPRQIDQPQHF | NA | TRBV2